Below, 23 T cell receptor beta chains from the same sample are listed, as sequenced in a study of beta chain features in type 1 diabetes. The investigators reverse transcribed all of the isolated RNA, so they sequenced expressed TCRB transcripts. Profiling relied on immunoSEQ multiplex PCR, and the TCRdb table lists in-frame clones only, not all of them. Here the sample spans about 320,000 clones, 14% being singletons. Specimen: central memory CD4+ T cells from blood. The receptors were sampled from a man aged 30 to 45 in good health.

V is TRBV9 and J is TRBJ1-6; no clear D. V dropped 1 base and J dropped 3 bases, with 8 bases sitting between them. The germline V gene encodes CDR1 SGDLS and CDR2 YYNGEE. The CDR3 has 15 amino acids. The CDR3, as DNA: TGTGCCAGCAGCGTATCAGCAGGCTATAATTCACCCCTCCACTTT. Protein product: CASSVSAGYNSPLHF.

This clone has only a few counts. The J gene is TRBJ1-6, the V gene TRBV11-2; maybe TRBD1 (6 bases). The V gene lost 5 bases and the J gene lost 0 bases, with 11 bases spanning the gap. CDR3 length: 16 amino acids. Per germline, CDR1 SGHAT and CDR2 FQNNGV. DNA for the CDR3: TGTGCCAGCAGCCGAGACAGGAGCTCCTATAATTCACCCCTCCACTTT. This encodes CASSRDRSSYNSPLHF.

This chain uses TRBV5-1 with TRBJ2-1, with 8 nucleotides matching TRBD1. V trimming: 4 bases; J trimming: 2 bases; junction bases outside the gene matches: 2. This CDR3 contains 14 residues. Germline CDR1 and CDR2: SGHRS and YFSETQ. The CDR3 protein is CASSTGQAYNEQFF. As DNA, the CDR3 is TGCGCCAGCAGCACGGGACAGGCCTACAATGAGCAGTTCTTC.

This clone has more than one count but fewer than ten. V and J are TRBV14 and TRBJ2-7; the match to TRBD1 covers 7 bases. With 3 bases clipped from V and 3 bases from J, the junction kept 8 bases outside the gene matches. CDR3 length equals 15 residues. The germline CDR1 and CDR2 sequences are SGHDN and FVKESK. The CDR3 protein is CASSQGQLKFYEQYV. The CDR3 bases are TGTGCCAGCAGCCAGGGACAGTTAAAATTCTACGAGCAGTACGTC.

The V call is TRBV5-6, the J call TRBJ1-2; 8 bases are a match to TRBD1. Germline trimming cut 3 bases from V and 6 bases from J; bases unmatched to any gene: 4. CDR1 and CDR2 from the germline V gene are SGHDT and YYEEEE. CDR3 size: 13 residues. CDR3 protein: CASSWGQEDGYTF. The CDR3, as DNA: TGTGCCAGCAGCTGGGGACAGGAGGATGGCTACACCTTC. The whole variable domain, filled in from reference TRBV5-6 and TRBJ1-2, reads DAGVTQSPTHLIKTRGQQVTLRCSPKSGHDTVSWYQQALGQGPQFIFQYYEEEERQRGNFPDRFSGHQFPNYSSELNVNALLLGDSALYLCASSWGQEDGYTFGSGTRLTVV.

The rearrangement uses TRBV25-1 and TRBJ1-4; 7 bases line up with TRBD1. Germline-derived CDR1 and CDR2 are MGHDK and SYGVNS. The CDR3 runs 14 residues. J was trimmed by 8 bases and V by 9 bases; bases with no gene match: 12. CDR3 protein: CASPGRTGVEKLFF. The CDR3 DNA is TGTGCCAGTCCGGGCCGAACAGGGGTGGAAAAACTGTTTTTT.

The J gene is TRBJ2-7, the V gene TRBV29-1; tentative D call: TRBD1 (5 bases). Germline CDR1 is SQVTM and CDR2 is ANQGSEA. Trimming took off 6 bases at V and 4 bases at J, with 13 bases between the two ends. The CDR3 covers 12 residues. The CDR3: CSVAIQGYEQYF. The CDR3 DNA is TGCAGCGTAGCGATCCAGGGATACGAGCAGTACTTC.

The J gene is TRBJ2-5, the V gene TRBV9; 7 bases are a match to TRBD2. The CDR3 is 16 amino acids. In germline, CDR1 is SGDLS, CDR2 YYNGEE. Trimming took 0 bases from V and 2 from J; bases not matched to a gene: 7. CDR3 DNA: TGTGCCAGCAGCGTAGCTCCGACAGCGGGACAAGAGACCCAGTACTTC. Its translation: CASSVAPTAGQETQYF.

The genes are TRBV30 and TRBJ1-1; D call uncertain. With 0 bases removed from V and 0 bases from J, the gap between germline ends came to 17 bases. CDR1 and CDR2 (germline): GTSNPN, SVGIG (reference sequence). The CDR3 spans 17 residues. The CDR3 nucleotides read TGTGCCTGGAGTGTAAGCTGGCAAAACCGGATGAACACTGAAGCTTTCTTT. Its translation: CAWSVSWQNRMNTEAFF.

This chain links TRBV9 with TRBJ2-3, with TRBD2 matching 8 bases. This CDR3 comprises 15 residues. The trim removed 0 bases at V and 6 bases at J, leaving 6 bases unmatched. CDR1 and CDR2 (germline): SGDLS, YYNGEE. The CDR3 loop is CASSVAPRGEDTQYF. DNA for the CDR3: TGTGCCAGCAGCGTAGCTCCGCGGGGGGAGGATACGCAGTATTTT. The entire variable domain, with the rest obtained from reference TRBV9 and TRBJ2-3, is as follows: DSGVTQTPKHLITATGQRVTLRCSPRSGDLSVYWYQQSLDQGLQFLIQYYNGEERAKGNILERFSAQQFPDLHSELNLSSLELGDSALYFCASSVAPRGEDTQYFGPGTRLTVL.

V and J are TRBV9 and TRBJ1-4, with D perhaps matching TRBD1 (6 bases). The CDR3 totals 16 residues. CDR1 SGDLS and CDR2 YYNGEE come from the germline V gene. V lost 4 bases, J lost 8 bases, and 21 bases lay in between. The CDR3 region is CASSPGFSRGAEKLFF. CDR3 DNA: TGTGCCAGCAGCCCTGGTTTTAGCCGGGGGGCCGAAAAACTGTTTTTT.

V and J are TRBV30 and TRBJ2-5; perhaps TRBD1 as D (7 bases). The ends were cut back, 2 bases at V and 2 bases at J, with 15 bases in the middle. CDR3 length: 15 residues. Germline V lookup: CDR1 GTSNPN, CDR2 SVGIG (reference sequence). The CDR3 sequence: CAWSSLTGRQETQYF. The DNA of the CDR3 is TGTGCCTGGAGTTCTCTGACAGGGAGGCAAGAGACCCAGTACTTC.

This clone was detected a few times. The V gene is TRBV11-2, the J gene TRBJ2-5; D is undetermined. Germline-derived CDR1 and CDR2 are SGHAT and FQNNGV. Trimming took 0 bases from V and 0 from J, leaving 11 bases between them. The CDR3 covers 16 residues. The CDR3 here is CASSLDRYSYQETQYF. The CDR3, as DNA: TGTGCCAGCAGCTTAGATCGTTACAGTTACCAAGAGACCCAGTACTTC.

The chain combines TRBV5-1 with TRBJ2-7; TRBD2 might be the D (6 bases). Germline V gene sequence: CDR1 SGHRS, CDR2 YFSETQ. V shed 5 bases and J shed 6 bases, with 12 bases lying between them. This CDR3 comprises 12 residues. The CDR3 DNA follows: TGCGCCAGCAGGGCCTCTAGCGTCGAGCAGTACTTC. It encodes CASRASSVEQYF.

This sequence joins TRBV11-2 and TRBJ2-5, with TRBD2 as a possible D gene (7 bases). Trimming removed 2 bases from V and 5 bases from J, with 18 bases in between. Germline CDR1 is SGHAT and CDR2 is FQNNGV. This CDR3 has 16 amino acids. CDR3 nucleotides: TGTGCCAGCAGCTTATGGAGGGGGGGCGTCCAGGAGACCCAGTACTTC. This encodes CASSLWRGGVQETQYF.

This chain uses TRBV6-1 with TRBJ1-6; possible D gene TRBD1, 6 bases. This CDR3 comprises 14 residues. From germline, CDR1 is MNHNS and CDR2 SASEGT. The V end was cut by 5 bases, the J end by 5 bases, with 10 bases between. Written as DNA, the CDR3 is TGTGCCAGCAGTCACAGGGCAGATAATTCACCCCTCCACTTT. Residues: CASSHRADNSPLHF.

The chain combines TRBV5-1 with TRBJ2-5; 7 bases line up with TRBD2. V lost 2 bases and J lost 3; bases outside the gene matches: 4. The germline CDR1 and CDR2 sequences are SGHRS and YFSETQ. The CDR3 runs to 14 residues. The CDR3 nucleotides are TGCGCCAGCAGCTTCGGGACTAACGAAGAGACCCAGTACTTC. Protein product: CASSFGTNEETQYF.

The rearrangement links TRBV7-2 to TRBJ2-7; the D gene is possibly TRBD2 (6 bases). Trimming took off 0 bases at V and 6 bases at J, with 12 bases between the two ends. The length of the CDR3 is 14 residues. Germline CDR1 reads SGHTA; CDR2 reads FQGNSA. The DNA for the CDR3 is TGTGCCAGCAGCTTAGCCTCTATGACTAGCGAGCAGTACTTC. Translating it yields CASSLASMTSEQYF.

This chain uses TRBV7-9 with TRBJ1-2, with TRBD1 as a possible D gene (5 bases). V lost 2 bases and J lost 6, with 10 bases in between. The CDR3 length is 13 residues. The germline gives CDR1 SEHNR, CDR2 FQNEAQ (reference sequence). CDR3: CASSLRGGDGYTF. For the CDR3, the DNA is TGTGCCAGCAGCTTACGCGGGGGTGATGGCTACACCTTC. Full variable domain (remainder filled in from reference TRBV7-9 and TRBJ1-2): DTGVSQNPRHKITKRGQNVTFRCDPISEHNRLYWYRQTLGQGPEFLTYFQNEAQLEKSRLLSDRFSAERPKGSFSTLEIQRTEQGDSAMYLCASSLRGGDGYTFGSGTRLTVV.

This clone was counted once. The chain combines TRBV2 with TRBJ1-1; the match to TRBD1 covers 7 bases. V shed 6 bases and J 11 bases; nucleotides not matched to a gene: 6. Germline CDR1 reads SNHLY; CDR2 reads FYNNEI. The CDR3 loop spans 11 amino acids. In DNA form, the CDR3 reads TGTGCCAGCAGCCAGGGGGTGGAGGCTTTCTTT. Translating it yields CASSQGVEAFF.

The chain links TRBV30 to TRBJ1-5, with 12 bases aligning to TRBD1. The CDR3 extends over 15 amino acids. The V and J ends lost 2 bases and 7 bases, in that order; junction bases with no gene match: 6. Germline values: CDR1 GTSNPN, CDR2 SVGIG (reference sequence). CDR3 nucleotide sequence: TGTGCCTGGAGTACGGGACAGGGGGCCTGGCAGCCCCAGCATTTT. Protein: CAWSTGQGAWQPQHF.

This clone has more than one count but fewer than ten. This sequence joins TRBV7-9 and TRBJ2-7; either TRBD1 or TRBD2 may fit D (5 bases each). This CDR3 comprises 17 residues. The V end lost 1 base, the J end lost 3 bases, and 19 bases lay between the germline ends. Germline CDR1 and CDR2: SEHNR and FQNEAQ (reference sequence). CDR3 residues: CASSLVGPMSGIYEQYF. CDR3 DNA: TGTGCCAGCAGCTTAGTGGGGCCCATGTCGGGGATCTACGAGCAGTACTTC. Using reference TRBV7-9 and TRBJ2-7 for the parts outside the CDR3, the full variable domain is DTGVSQNPRHKITKRGQNVTFRCDPISEHNRLYWYRQTLGQGPEFLTYFQNEAQLEKSRLLSDRFSAERPKGSFSTLEIQRTEQGDSAMYLCASSLVGPMSGIYEQYFGPGTRLTVT.

This clone was found a few times. The V gene is TRBV30, the J gene TRBJ1-1; TRBD1 might be the D (5 bases). Germline-derived CDR1 and CDR2 are GTSNPN and SVGIG (reference sequence). Trimming took off 3 bases at V and 1 base at J, with 15 bases between the two ends. This CDR3 spans 15 amino acids. In DNA, the CDR3 is TGTGCCTGGAGCAACCCCGGGACTGGGAACACTGAAGCTTTCTTT. Residues: CAWSNPGTGNTEAFF.